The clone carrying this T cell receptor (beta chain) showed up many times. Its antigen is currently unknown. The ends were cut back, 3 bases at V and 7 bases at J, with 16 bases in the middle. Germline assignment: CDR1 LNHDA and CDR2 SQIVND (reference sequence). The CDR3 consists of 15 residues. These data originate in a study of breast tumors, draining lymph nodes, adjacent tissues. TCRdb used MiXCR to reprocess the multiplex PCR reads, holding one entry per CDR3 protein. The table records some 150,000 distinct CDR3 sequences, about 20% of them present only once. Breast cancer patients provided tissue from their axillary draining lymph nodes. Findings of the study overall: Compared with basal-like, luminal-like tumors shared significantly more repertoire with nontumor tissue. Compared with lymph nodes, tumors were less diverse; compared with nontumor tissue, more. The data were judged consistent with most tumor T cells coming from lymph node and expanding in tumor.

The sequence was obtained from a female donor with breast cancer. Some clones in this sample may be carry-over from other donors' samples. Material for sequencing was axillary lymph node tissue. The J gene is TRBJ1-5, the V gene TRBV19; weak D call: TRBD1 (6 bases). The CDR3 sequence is CASSIGGQGRQPQHF. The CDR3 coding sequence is TGTGCCAGTAGTATTGGGGGGCAGGGGAGACAGCCCCAGCATTTT.